This section outlines one T cell receptor beta chain sequence together with its context. This record comes from a study of CD8 T cells in Susac syndrome. TCR beta sequencing was performed on blood CD8+ and CD4+ T cells. Patients with stable or active relapsing-remitting disease, all of them treatment-naive, made up the multiple sclerosis controls. CD8+ and CD4+ T cells were negatively isolated; TEMRA cells were FACS-enriched. Trimming cost V 1 base and J 1 base, with 10 bases left between them. The CDR3 runs 14 residues. Germline CDR1 DFQATT, CDR2 SNEGSKA (reference sequence). The authors reverse transcribed roughly 0.5 to 1 ug RNA with random hexamers. An immunoSEQ multiplex PCR amplified TCR beta CDR3 over 54 Vbeta and 13 Jbeta. MiXCR was run by TCRdb on the immunoSEQ multiplex PCR reads, yielding one entry per CDR3 protein. Of hundreds of thousands of distinct CDR3 sequences listed, roughly 85% are singletons.

Source material: CD8+ T cells from PBMCs. This sequence originates from a human donor with multiple sclerosis. The rearrangement links TRBV20-1 to TRBJ1-1; D gene uncertain. The DNA for the CDR3 is TGCAGTGCTAGAGCGCGATTTCAGAACACTGAAGCTTTCTTT. It translates to CSARARFQNTEAFF.